The 7 T cell receptor beta chains reported below all come from one sample, sequenced in a study of T cell changes during pregnancy in multiple sclerosis. TCRdb keeps only in-frame clones here, not all; method: immunoSEQ multiplex PCR. The sample has about 80,000 clones; about 90% are singletons. This specimen consisted of peripheral blood, obtained before pregnancy. The receptor source for this set is a female donor with multiple sclerosis, enrolled in a pregnancy study.

V usage is TRBV7-9 and J usage is TRBJ1-3; tentative D call: TRBD1 (6 bases). The CDR3 totals 16 residues. Deletions cut 3 bases from V and 1 base from J, with 13 bases between. Germline CDR1 SEHNR, CDR2 FQNEAQ (reference sequence). This CDR3 is CASSLSQGLSGNTIYF. The CDR3 DNA follows: TGTGCCAGCAGCTTGAGTCAGGGGTTATCTGGAAACACCATATATTTT.

This clone appeared once. This sequence joins TRBV7-3 and TRBJ2-2; a possible D gene is TRBD1 (6 bases). Germline CDR1 is SGHTA and CDR2 is FQGTGA. The CDR3 is 14 amino acids. V lost 4 bases and J lost 4, with 10 bases in between. CDR3 residues: CASSSGQPTGELFF. The CDR3 nucleotides read TGTGCCAGCAGCTCCGGACAGCCCACCGGGGAGCTGTTTTTT.

The chain employs TRBV30 and TRBJ2-7, with no clear D. The CDR3 totals 13 residues. Trimming shortened V by 1 base and J by 4 bases, and 11 bases separated the two germline ends. In germline, CDR1 is GTSNPN, CDR2 SVGIG (reference sequence). CDR3 in amino acids: CAWSALSSYEQYF. The CDR3 region has the DNA TGTGCCTGGAGTGCCCTCTCCTCTTACGAGCAGTACTTC.

The rearrangement uses TRBV28 and TRBJ2-1; 11 positions agree with TRBD2. The CDR3 contains 13 residues. CDR1 is MDHEN and CDR2 is SYDVKM in the germline V gene. Unmatched junction bases numbered 1, after V lost 10 bases and J lost 2 bases. The CDR3 reads CANSGRAYNEQFF. The CDR3 nucleotides are TGTGCCAATAGCGGGAGGGCCTACAATGAGCAGTTCTTC.

The V gene is TRBV5-8, the J gene TRBJ1-4; D ambiguous. V was trimmed by 4 bases and J by 0 bases, leaving 7 bases between them. Germline loops: CDR1 SGHTS, CDR2 YDEGEE. The CDR3 has 14 amino acids. Here the CDR3 DNA reads TGTGCCAGCAGCCCAGTTGCAACTAATGAAAAACTGTTTTTT. Translated: CASSPVATNEKLFF.

This rearrangement joins TRBV6-1 to TRBJ1-5, with D maybe TRBD1 (5 bases). Germline-derived CDR1 and CDR2 are MNHNS and SASEGT. The V end lost 4 bases, the J end lost 6 bases, and 16 bases lay between the germline ends. This CDR3 is 15 amino acids long. CDR3 protein: CASSADLSRGQPQHF. The CDR3 DNA reads TGTGCCAGCAGTGCAGATCTTAGTAGGGGTCAGCCCCAGCATTTT.

The chain combines TRBV6-1 with TRBJ1-2; 7 bases are a match to TRBD1. V gave up 5 bases and J gave up 5 bases; unmatched junction bases: 2. The CDR3 is made up of 12 amino acids. Germline assignment: CDR1 MNHNS and CDR2 SASEGT. The CDR3 DNA reads as TGTGCCAGCAGTACAGGGGTATATGGCTACACCTTC. This codes for CASSTGVYGYTF.